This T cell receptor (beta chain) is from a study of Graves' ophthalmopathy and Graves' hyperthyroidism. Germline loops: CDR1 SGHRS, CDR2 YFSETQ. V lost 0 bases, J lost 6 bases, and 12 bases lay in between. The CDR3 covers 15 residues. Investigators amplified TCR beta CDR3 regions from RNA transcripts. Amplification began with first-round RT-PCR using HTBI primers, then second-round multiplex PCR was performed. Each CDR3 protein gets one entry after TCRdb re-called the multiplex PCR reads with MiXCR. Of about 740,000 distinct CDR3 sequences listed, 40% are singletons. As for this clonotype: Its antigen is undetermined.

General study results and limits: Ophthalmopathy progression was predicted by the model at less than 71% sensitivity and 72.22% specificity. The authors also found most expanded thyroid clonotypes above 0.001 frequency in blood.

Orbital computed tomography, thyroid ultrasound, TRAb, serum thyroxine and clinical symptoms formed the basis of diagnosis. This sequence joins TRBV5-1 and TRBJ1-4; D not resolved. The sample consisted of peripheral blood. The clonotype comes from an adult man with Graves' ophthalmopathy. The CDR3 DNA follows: TGCGCCAGCAGCTTGGCCATGGCCGGTGATGAAAAACTGTTTTTT. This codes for CASSLAMAGDEKLFF.